A selection of T cell receptor beta chains follows, all from one sample in a study of CD8 T cells in ankylosing spondylitis. In TCRdb, the 5' RACE reads were re-called with MiXCR into one record per CDR3 protein. The data contain approximately 140,000 distinct CDR3 sequences, about 42% of them singletons. Material for sequencing was synovial fluid, either unsorted or a sorted T cell fraction (not recorded which). These receptors originate from a male donor with ankylosing spondylitis. Each CDR3 is given without its conserved first and last residue.

j_gene: TRBJ1-1; v_gene: TRBV7-9; CDR3aa: ASSGVATEAF
j_gene: TRBJ1-5; v_gene: TRBV4-1; CDR3aa: ASSQEPGHNQPQH
j_gene: TRBJ2-1; v_gene: TRBV10-3; CDR3aa: ATIGTSGSLWFNEQF
j_gene: TRBJ2-5; v_gene: TRBV27; CDR3aa: ASSLGGVQETQY
j_gene: TRBJ2-6; v_gene: TRBV6-2/TRBV6-3; CDR3aa: ASSDRTSGANVLT
j_gene: TRBJ2-1; v_gene: TRBV6-1; CDR3aa: ASSRIPTSSNEQF
j_gene: TRBJ2-5; v_gene: TRBV11-1; CDR3aa: ASSSRIRLREPQETQY
j_gene: TRBJ2-7; v_gene: TRBV29-1; CDR3aa: SGSPGERSYEQY
j_gene: TRBJ2-1; v_gene: TRBV4-1; CDR3aa: ASSQDRFRGTGDEQF
j_gene: TRBJ2-7; v_gene: TRBV3-1; CDR3aa: ASSPPGLIFYEQY
j_gene: TRBJ1-4; v_gene: TRBV12-5; CDR3aa: ASGLARNRATNEKLF
j_gene: TRBJ2-2; v_gene: TRBV7-9; CDR3aa: ASSWRDHLKTGELF
j_gene: TRBJ1-1; v_gene: TRBV10-3; CDR3aa: AISALSFGPDTEAF
j_gene: TRBJ1-2; v_gene: TRBV4-3; CDR3aa: ASSQGLGPNYGYT
j_gene: TRBJ2-7; v_gene: TRBV13; CDR3aa: ASSLTGFYEQY
j_gene: TRBJ1-2; v_gene: TRBV29-1; CDR3aa: SVEPATDSNYGYT
j_gene: TRBJ2-7; v_gene: TRBV3-1; CDR3aa: ASSPLRTLGYEQY